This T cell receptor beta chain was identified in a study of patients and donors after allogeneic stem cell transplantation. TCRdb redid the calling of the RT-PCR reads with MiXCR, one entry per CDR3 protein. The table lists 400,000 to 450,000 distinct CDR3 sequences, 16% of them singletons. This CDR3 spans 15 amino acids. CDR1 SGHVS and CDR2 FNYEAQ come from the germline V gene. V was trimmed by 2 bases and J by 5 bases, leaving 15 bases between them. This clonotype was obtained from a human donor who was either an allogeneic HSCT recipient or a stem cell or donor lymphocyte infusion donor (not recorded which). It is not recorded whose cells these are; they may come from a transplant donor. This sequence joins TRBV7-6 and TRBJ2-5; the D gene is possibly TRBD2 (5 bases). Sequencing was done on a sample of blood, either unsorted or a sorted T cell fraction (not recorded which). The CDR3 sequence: CASSLNSESRETQYF. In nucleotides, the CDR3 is TGTGCCAGCAGCTTAAATAGCGAATCAAGGGAGACCCAGTACTTC.